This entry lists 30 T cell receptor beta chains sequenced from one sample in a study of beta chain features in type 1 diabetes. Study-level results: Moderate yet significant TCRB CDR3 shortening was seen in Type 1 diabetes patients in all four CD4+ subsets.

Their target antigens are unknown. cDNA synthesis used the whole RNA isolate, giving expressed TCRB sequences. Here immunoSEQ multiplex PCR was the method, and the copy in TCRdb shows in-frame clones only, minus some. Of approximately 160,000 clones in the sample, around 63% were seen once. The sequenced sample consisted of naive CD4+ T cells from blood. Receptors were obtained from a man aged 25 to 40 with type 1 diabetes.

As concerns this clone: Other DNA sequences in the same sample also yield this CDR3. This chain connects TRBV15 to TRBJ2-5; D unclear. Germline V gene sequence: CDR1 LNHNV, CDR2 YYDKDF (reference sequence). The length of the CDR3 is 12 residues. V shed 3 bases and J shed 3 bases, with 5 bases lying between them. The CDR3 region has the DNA TGTGCCACCAGCAGGGTAGAAGAGACCCAGTACTTC. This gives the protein CATSRVEETQYF.

CDR3 in amino acids: CASSYHRLAVPYEQYF. The DNA for the CDR3 is TGTGCCAGCAGCTATCATAGGCTAGCTGTCCCCTACGAGCAGTACTTC. This sequence joins TRBV7-9 and TRBJ2-7; the D gene is possibly TRBD2 (5 bases). V was cut by 4 bases and J by 2 bases, with 18 bases left in between. The CDR3 has 16 residues. The V gene's germline CDR1 is SEHNR and CDR2 FQNEAQ (reference sequence).

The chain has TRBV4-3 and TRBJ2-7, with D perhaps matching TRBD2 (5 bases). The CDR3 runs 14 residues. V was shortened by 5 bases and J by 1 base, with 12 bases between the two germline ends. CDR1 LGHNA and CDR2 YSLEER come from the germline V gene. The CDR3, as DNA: TGCGCCAGCAGCGCGGATCGGACTTCCTACGAGCAGTACTTC. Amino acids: CASSADRTSYEQYF.

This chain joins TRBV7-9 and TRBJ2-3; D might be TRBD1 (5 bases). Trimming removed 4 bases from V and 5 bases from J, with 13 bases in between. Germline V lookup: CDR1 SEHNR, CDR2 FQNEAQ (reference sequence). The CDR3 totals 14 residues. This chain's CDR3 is CASSWTSLGDTQYF. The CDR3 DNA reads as TGTGCCAGCAGCTGGACATCTCTTGGAGATACGCAGTATTTT.

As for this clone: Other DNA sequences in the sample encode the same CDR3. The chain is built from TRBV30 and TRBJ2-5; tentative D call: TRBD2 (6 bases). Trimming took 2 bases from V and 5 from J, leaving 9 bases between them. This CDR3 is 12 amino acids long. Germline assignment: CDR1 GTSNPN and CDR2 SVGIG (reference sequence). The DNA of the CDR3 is TGTGCCTGGAGTCTACGGGGGGAGACCCAGTACTTC. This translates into CAWSLRGETQYF.

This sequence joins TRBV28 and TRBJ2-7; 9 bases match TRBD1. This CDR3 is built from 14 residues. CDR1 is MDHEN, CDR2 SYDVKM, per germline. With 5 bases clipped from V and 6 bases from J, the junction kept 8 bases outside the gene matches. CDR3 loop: CASSAGTGIPEQYF. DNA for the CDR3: TGTGCCAGCAGTGCCGGGACAGGGATTCCCGAGCAGTACTTC.

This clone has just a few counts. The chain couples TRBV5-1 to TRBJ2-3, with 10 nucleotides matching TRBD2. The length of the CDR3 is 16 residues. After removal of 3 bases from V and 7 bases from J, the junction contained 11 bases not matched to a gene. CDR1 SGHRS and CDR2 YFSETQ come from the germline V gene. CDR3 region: CASSSPAGGLPNTQYF. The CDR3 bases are TGCGCCAGCAGCTCCCCAGCGGGGGGGCTACCAAATACGCAGTATTTT.

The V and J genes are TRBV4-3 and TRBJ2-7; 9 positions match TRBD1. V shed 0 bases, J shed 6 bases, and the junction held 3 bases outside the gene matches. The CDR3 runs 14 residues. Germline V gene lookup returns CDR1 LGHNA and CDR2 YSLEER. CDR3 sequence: CASSQDTGGGEQYF. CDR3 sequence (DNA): TGCGCCAGCAGCCAAGATACAGGGGGCGGCGAGCAGTACTTC.

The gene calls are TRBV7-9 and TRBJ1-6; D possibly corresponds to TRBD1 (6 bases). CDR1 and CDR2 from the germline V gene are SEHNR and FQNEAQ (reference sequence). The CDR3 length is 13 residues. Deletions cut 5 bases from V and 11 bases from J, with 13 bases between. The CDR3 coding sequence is TGTGCCAGCAGCGCTGGGGGGGCGACACCCCTCCACTTT. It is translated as CASSAGGATPLHF.

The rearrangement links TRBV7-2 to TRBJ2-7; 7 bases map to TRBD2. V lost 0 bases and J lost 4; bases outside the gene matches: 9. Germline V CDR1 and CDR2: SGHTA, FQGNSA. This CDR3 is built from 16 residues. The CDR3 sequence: CASSLALGLAAYEQYF. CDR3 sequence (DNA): TGTGCCAGCAGCTTAGCTCTCGGCCTAGCGGCTTACGAGCAGTACTTC.

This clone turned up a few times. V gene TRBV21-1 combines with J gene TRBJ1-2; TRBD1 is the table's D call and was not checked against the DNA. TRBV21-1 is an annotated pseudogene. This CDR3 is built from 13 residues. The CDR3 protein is CASSKGQKTGYTF. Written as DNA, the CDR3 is TGTGCCAGCAGCAAAGGACAAAAGACCGGCTACACCTTC.

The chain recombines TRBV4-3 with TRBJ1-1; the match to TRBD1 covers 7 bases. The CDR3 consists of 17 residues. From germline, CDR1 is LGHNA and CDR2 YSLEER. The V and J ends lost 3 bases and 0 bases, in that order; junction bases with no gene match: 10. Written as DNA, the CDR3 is TGCGCCAGCAGCCAGTCGACAGGGCCCCTTATGAACACTGAAGCTTTCTTT. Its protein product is CASSQSTGPLMNTEAFF.

The CDR3 DNA reads TGCGCCAGCAGCCCGGGGACAGCTAGTGGTGGCGAGCAGTTCTTC. Its protein is CASSPGTASGGEQFF. The rearrangement links TRBV4-3 to TRBJ2-1; 7 bases line up with TRBD1. In germline, CDR1 is LGHNA, CDR2 YSLEER. This CDR3 spans 15 amino acids. Trimming took 4 bases from V and 10 from J; bases not matched to a gene: 13.

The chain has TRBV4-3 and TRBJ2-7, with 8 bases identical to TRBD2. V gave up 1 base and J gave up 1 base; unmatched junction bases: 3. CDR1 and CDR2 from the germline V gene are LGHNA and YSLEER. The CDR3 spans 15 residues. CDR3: CASSQVAGSSYEQYF. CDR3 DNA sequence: TGCGCCAGCAGCCAAGTAGCGGGATCGTCCTACGAGCAGTACTTC.

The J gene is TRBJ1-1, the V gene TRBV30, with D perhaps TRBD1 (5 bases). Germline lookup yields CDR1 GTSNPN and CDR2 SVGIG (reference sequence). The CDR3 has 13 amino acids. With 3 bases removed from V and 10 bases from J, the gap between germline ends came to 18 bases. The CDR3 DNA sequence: TGTGCCTGGAGCCCTGGCCCCCGGAGGGGAGCTTTCTTT. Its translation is CAWSPGPRRGAFF.

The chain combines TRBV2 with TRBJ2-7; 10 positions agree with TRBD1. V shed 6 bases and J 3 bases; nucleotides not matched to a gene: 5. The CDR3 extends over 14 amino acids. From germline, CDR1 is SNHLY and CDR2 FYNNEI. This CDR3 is CASRSGTGDYEQYF. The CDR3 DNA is TGTGCCAGCAGGAGCGGGACAGGGGACTACGAGCAGTACTTC.

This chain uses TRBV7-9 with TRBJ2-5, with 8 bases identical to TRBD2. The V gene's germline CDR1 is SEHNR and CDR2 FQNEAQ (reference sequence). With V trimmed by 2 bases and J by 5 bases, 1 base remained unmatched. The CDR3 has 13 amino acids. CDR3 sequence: CASSLPSGETQYF. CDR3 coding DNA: TGTGCCAGCAGCTTACCTAGCGGGGAGACCCAGTACTTC.

CDR3 coding DNA: TGTGCCAGCAGTCCGATTCCGGGACAGGGTGGTGAGCAGTTCTTC. Encoded protein: CASSPIPGQGGEQFF. V gene TRBV28 combines with J gene TRBJ2-1; 9 bases fit TRBD1. Germline CDR1 is MDHEN and CDR2 is SYDVKM. This CDR3 region has 15 residues. Trimming took 5 bases from V and 9 from J; bases not matched to a gene: 11.

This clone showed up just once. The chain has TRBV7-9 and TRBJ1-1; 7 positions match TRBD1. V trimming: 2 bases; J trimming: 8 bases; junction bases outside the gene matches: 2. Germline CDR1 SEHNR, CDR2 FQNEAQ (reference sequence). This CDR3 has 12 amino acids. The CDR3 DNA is TGTGCCAGCAGCTTAAGACAGGGAGAAGCTTTCTTT. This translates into CASSLRQGEAFF.

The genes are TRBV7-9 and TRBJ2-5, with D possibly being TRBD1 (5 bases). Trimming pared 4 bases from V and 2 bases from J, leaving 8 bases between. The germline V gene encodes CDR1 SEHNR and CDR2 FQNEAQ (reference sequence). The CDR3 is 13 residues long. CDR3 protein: CASSSTVQETQYF. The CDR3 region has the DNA TGTGCCAGCAGCTCGACAGTACAAGAGACCCAGTACTTC.

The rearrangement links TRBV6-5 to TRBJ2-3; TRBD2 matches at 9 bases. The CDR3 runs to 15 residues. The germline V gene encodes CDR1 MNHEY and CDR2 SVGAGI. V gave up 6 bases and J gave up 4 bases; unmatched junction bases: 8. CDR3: CASSPESGGPDTQYF. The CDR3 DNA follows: TGTGCCAGCAGCCCCGAGAGCGGGGGGCCAGATACGCAGTATTTT.

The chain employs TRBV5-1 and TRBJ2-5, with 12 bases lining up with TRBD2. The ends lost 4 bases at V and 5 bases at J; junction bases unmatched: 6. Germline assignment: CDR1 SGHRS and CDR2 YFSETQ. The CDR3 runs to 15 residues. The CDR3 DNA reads TGCGCCAGCAGCCGCGGGACTAGCGGGTCGGAGACCCAGTACTTC. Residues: CASSRGTSGSETQYF.

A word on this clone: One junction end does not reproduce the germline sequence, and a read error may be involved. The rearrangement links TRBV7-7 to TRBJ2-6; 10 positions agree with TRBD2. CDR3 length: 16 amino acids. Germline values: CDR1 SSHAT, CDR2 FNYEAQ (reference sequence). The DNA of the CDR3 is TGTGCTAGCAGCTTAGCGGGGGGCTCTGGGGCCAACGTCCTGACTTTC. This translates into CASSLAGGSGANVLTF.

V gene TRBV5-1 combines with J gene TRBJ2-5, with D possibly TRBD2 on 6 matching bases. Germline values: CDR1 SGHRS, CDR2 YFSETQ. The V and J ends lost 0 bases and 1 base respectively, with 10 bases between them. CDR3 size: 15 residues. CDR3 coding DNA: TGCGCCAGCAGCTTGGATCCGGGGGTCCAAGAGACCCAGTACTTC. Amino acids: CASSLDPGVQETQYF.

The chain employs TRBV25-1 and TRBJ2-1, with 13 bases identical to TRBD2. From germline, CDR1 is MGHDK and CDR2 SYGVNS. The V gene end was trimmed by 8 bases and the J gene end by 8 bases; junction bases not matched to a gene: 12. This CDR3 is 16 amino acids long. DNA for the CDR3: TGTGCCAGCGCCTATACTAGCGGGGGGGACAGCGATGAGCAGTTCTTC. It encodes CASAYTSGGDSDEQFF.

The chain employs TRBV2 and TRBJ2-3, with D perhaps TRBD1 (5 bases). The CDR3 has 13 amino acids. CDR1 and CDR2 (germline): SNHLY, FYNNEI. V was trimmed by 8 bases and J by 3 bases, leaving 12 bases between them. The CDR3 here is CASSGQLTDTQYF. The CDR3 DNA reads TGTGCCAGCTCCGGACAACTAACAGATACGCAGTATTTT.

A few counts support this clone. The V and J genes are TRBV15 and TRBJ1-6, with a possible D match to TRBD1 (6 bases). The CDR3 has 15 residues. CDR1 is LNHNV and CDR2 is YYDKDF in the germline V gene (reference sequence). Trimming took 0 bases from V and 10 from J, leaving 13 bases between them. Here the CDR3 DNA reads TGTGCCACCAGCAGAGATCCCGAGGGACAATCACCCCTCCACTTT. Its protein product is CATSRDPEGQSPLHF.

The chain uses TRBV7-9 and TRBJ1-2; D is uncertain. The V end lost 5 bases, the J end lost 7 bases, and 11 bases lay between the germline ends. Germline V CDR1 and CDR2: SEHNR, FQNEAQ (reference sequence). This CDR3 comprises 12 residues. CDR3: CASSLSGRGYTF. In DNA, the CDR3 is TGTGCCAGCAGCCTCTCCGGTCGTGGCTACACCTTC.

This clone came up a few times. The CDR3 sequence is CAWSVTGLAEQFF. In DNA, the CDR3 is TGTGCCTGGAGTGTCACGGGCCTCGCTGAGCAGTTCTTC. The chain combines TRBV30 with TRBJ2-1; D call uncertain. V gave up 0 bases and J gave up 9 bases, with 12 bases separating them. CDR1 GTSNPN and CDR2 SVGIG come from the germline V gene (reference sequence). The CDR3 runs to 13 residues.

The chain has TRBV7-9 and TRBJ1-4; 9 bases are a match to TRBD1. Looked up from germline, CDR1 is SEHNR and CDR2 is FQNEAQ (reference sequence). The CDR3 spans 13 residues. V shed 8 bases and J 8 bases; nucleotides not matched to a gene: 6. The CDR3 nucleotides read TGTGCCAGCGGTATAGGACAGGGGGAAAAACTGTTTTTT. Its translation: CASGIGQGEKLFF.